This entry describes one TCR beta chain. CD45RO-negative, CCR7-selected cells formed the naive CD8 fraction, which excluded terminally differentiated effector memory CD45RA+ cells. Data came from immunoSEQ multiplex PCR; TCRdb stores just in-frame clones and leaves some out. The repertoire holds over 800,000 clones, with around 92% as singletons. This sample is part of a study of shared clonotypes between healthy human individuals. The sequencing input was naive CD8+ T cells sorted from blood. The receptor's source is a man aged 25-45 years in good health.

CDR3: CASSESLTRESIYNEQFF. The CDR3, as DNA: TGCGCCAGCAGTGAGTCCCTCACCAGGGAGTCAATTTACAATGAGCAGTTCTTC. The gene calls are TRBV10-2 and TRBJ2-1; TRBD1 or TRBD2 may be the D gene (5 bases each). The CDR3 sequence is 18 residues long. In germline, CDR1 is WSHSY, CDR2 SAAADI. V lost 0 bases, J lost 4 bases, and 19 bases lay in between.